This is a list of T cell receptor beta chains from one sample in a study of technical replicates of blood from four donors. Here immunoSEQ multiplex PCR was the method, and the copy in TCRdb shows in-frame clones only, minus some. Counted here are over 75,000 clones, 97% occurring once; the ten biggest clones make up roughly 0.17%. Input material: T cells isolated from PBMCs. The receptors here all came from a human donor in good health. CDR3s include the opening cysteine and the closing phenylalanine or tryptophan. D genes are given only for firm matches. The size entry is marked missing in some rows and otherwise reads once, few, many or a size class.

v_gene	abundance	d_gene	j_gene	CDR3nt	CDR3aa
TRBV2	NA	TRBD1	TRBJ1-4	TGTGCCAGCACCGGACAGGTCGAGGAAAAACTGTTTTTT	CASTGQVEEKLFF
TRBV4-2	NA	NA	TRBJ1-1	TGTGCCAGCAGCCACCGGGGGGGGAACACTGAAGCTTTCTTT	CASSHRGGNTEAFF
TRBV6-1	NA	NA	TRBJ1-4	TGTGCCAGCAGTGTCCCAGGGGAGCGTGAAAAACTGTTTTTT	CASSVPGEREKLFF
TRBV29-1	NA	NA	TRBJ1-2	TGCAGCGTCTGGGCACAGGGTAACTATGGCTACACCTTC	CSVWAQGNYGYTF
TRBV11-3	NA	TRBD1	TRBJ2-2	TGTGCCAGCAGCTTAGGAACAGGGGACGCTTTGGACACCGGGGAGCTGTTTTTT	CASSLGTGDALDTGELFF
TRBV13	NA	TRBD2	TRBJ2-5	TGTGCCAGCAGCCCGGGACTAGCGGGAACTCAAGAGACCCAGTACTTC	CASSPGLAGTQETQYF
TRBV27	NA	NA	TRBJ2-7	TGTGCCAGCAGTTTAAGCGGAACCTTTTACGAGCAGTACTTC	CASSLSGTFYEQYF
TRBV11-2	NA	TRBD1	TRBJ2-3	TGTGCCAGCAGCCCGCGGACAGGCTTCGGCACAGATACGCAGTATTTT	CASSPRTGFGTDTQYF
TRBV7-2	NA	TRBD2	TRBJ2-1	TGTGCCAGCAGCTTCCCTTCACTAGCGGGAGTGGGTAATGAGCAGTTCTTC	CASSFPSLAGVGNEQFF
TRBV27	NA	NA	TRBJ1-1	TGTGCCAGCAGCAACAGGGTCTCTGAAGCTTTCTTT	CASSNRVSEAFF
TRBV7-3	NA	NA	TRBJ2-1	TGTGCCAGCAGTCCCGGGACAACCTACAATGAGCAGTTCTTC	CASSPGTTYNEQFF
TRBV19	NA	TRBD2	TRBJ2-3	TGTGCCAGTATCCCGACTAGCGGGATCCCAGATACGCAGTATTTT	CASIPTSGIPDTQYF
TRBV5-1	NA	NA	TRBJ2-1	TGCGCCAGCAGCTTCACGCCTCGCGGGAATGAGCAGTTCTTC	CASSFTPRGNEQFF
TRBV5-1	NA	NA	TRBJ2-3	TGCGCCAGCAGCAACGGGGAAAGCCCCACAGATACGCAGTATTTT	CASSNGESPTDTQYF
TRBV28	NA	NA	TRBJ2-7	TGTGCCAGCAGTTTAGAGGGCCGGAGCTCCTACGAGCAGTACTTC	CASSLEGRSSYEQYF
TRBV5-6	NA	NA	TRBJ1-4	TGTGCCAGCAGCTTGGCCCCGCGGGCTCCCTTTGAAAAACTGTTTTTT	CASSLAPRAPFEKLFF
TRBV18	NA	TRBD2	TRBJ2-1	TGTGCCAGCTCCCTCAGCGGGAGCCCTGGGGAGAATGAGCAGTTCTTC	CASSLSGSPGENEQFF
TRBV10-2	NA	NA	TRBJ1-5	TGCGCCAGCAGTGAGTCGCGGGGAACGGGGAGCAATCAGCCCCAGCATTTT	CASSESRGTGSNQPQHF
TRBV4-1	NA	NA	TRBJ1-2	TGCGCCAGCAGCCAACTTAACTCAAAAGAGAACTATGGCTACACCTTC	CASSQLNSKENYGYTF
TRBV6-5	NA	NA	TRBJ1-5	TGTGCCAGCAGTTACTCAGCCTATAGCAATCAGCCCCAGCATTTT	CASSYSAYSNQPQHF
TRBV28	NA	NA	TRBJ1-2	TGTGCCAGCAGTTCAATGAGCGGTTTACCGGATGGCTACACCTTC	CASSSMSGLPDGYTF
TRBV28	NA	TRBD2	TRBJ2-3	TGTGCCAGCAGTTTATTTGGCGGACTAGGCACAGATACGCAGTATTTT	CASSLFGGLGTDTQYF
TRBV2	once	NA	TRBJ2-5	TGTGCCTCCACCGGGACTTCCCAAGAGACCCAGTACTTC	CASTGTSQETQYF
TRBV5-8	NA	TRBD1	TRBJ1-4	TGTGCCAGCAGCTTCGGGACAGGGGGTGAAAAACTGTTTTTT	CASSFGTGGEKLFF
TRBV5-8	NA	NA	TRBJ1-2	TGTGCCAGCAGCTTGATTAAAGGGGCCTATGGCTACACCTTC	CASSLIKGAYGYTF
TRBV13	NA	TRBD1	TRBJ1-4	TGTGCCAGCACGATTGGGACAGCTTTTAATGAAAAACTGTTTTTT	CASTIGTAFNEKLFF
TRBV6-1	NA	TRBD2	TRBJ2-7	TGTGCCAGCAGAGGCGGGAGGACCTACGAGCAGTACTTC	CASRGGRTYEQYF
TRBV5-1	once	TRBD1	TRBJ2-1	TGCGCCAGCAGCCGTCTCCCCGGGACAGGAGATTACAATGAGCAGTTCTTC	CASSRLPGTGDYNEQFF
TRBV5-8	NA	NA	TRBJ2-1	TGTGCCAGCAGCTTCGGTAGTAGCTCCTACAATGAGCAGTTCTTC	CASSFGSSSYNEQFF
TRBV6-5	NA	TRBD2	TRBJ2-7	TGTGCCAGCAGGAGAGGACTAGCGGGACTCTACGAGCAGTACTTC	CASRRGLAGLYEQYF
TRBV28	NA	NA	TRBJ2-3	TGTGCCAGCAGTTCCTCAGGGCATACGCAGTATTTT	CASSSSGHTQYF
TRBV6-1	NA	NA	TRBJ2-7	TGTGCCAGCGCGGGGGCAGGGGCATTATACGAGCAGTACTTC	CASAGAGALYEQYF
TRBV9	NA	TRBD2	TRBJ2-7	TGTGCCAGCAGCAGCCAAGGACTAGCGGAAGTCTACGAGCAGTACTTC	CASSSQGLAEVYEQYF
TRBV29-1	NA	NA	TRBJ1-1	TGCAGGATTGGGGGCATGAACACTGAAGCTTTCTTT	CRIGGMNTEAFF
TRBV5-4	NA	TRBD1	TRBJ1-6	TGTGCCAGCAGCTTGTCAGGGGGCGGTTCACCCCTCCACTTT	CASSLSGGGSPLHF
TRBV9	NA	TRBD2	TRBJ2-3	TGTGCCAGCAGCGTTACTAGCGGGACTAGCACAGATACGCAGTATTTT	CASSVTSGTSTDTQYF